This T cell receptor beta chain stems from a study of T cells in Graves' hyperthyroidism and ophthalmopathy. Ophthalmopathy cases scored 3 or more on the Clinical Activity Score and 4 or more on NOSPECS grade, with duration below 3 months. The germline V gene has CDR1 SEHNR and CDR2 FQNEAQ (reference sequence). The V and J ends lost 3 bases and 6 bases respectively, with 6 bases between them. The CDR3 totals 11 residues. The CDR3 regions of TCR beta were amplified from RNA transcripts. The HTBI primer set was used in a first-round RT-PCR of the TCR CDR3. A single record per CDR3 protein comes from TCRdb applying MiXCR to the multiplex PCR reads. The data show some 320,000 distinct CDR3 sequences, roughly 13% seen once.

The sequence derives from a woman between 35 and 50 years old with Graves' ophthalmopathy. The J gene is TRBJ2-7, the V gene TRBV7-9, with D unresolved. Material: blood. CDR3 in DNA: TGTGCCAGCAGCTTGAGCTTCGAGCAGTACTTC. This sequence encodes CASSLSFEQYF.